This T cell receptor (beta chain) emerged from a study of neurological immune-mediated disorders. Study-wide results and caveats: Across subjects, no CDR3 amino acid sequence appeared in expanded clones of more than one subject, a finding that suggested private repertoires in all groups. It was HTLV-1-associated myelopathy that showed the most TCR clonal expansion, while multiple sclerosis showed the least, falling below healthy controls.

This clonotype was seen repeatedly, ten times or more. What it binds is unknown. The CDR3 is 16 amino acids. V trimming: 3 bases; J trimming: 2 bases; junction bases outside the gene matches: 8. Germline-derived CDR1 and CDR2 are SGHTS and YDEGEE. The team produced cDNA through 5'RACE using 10-nucleotide random UMIs. From the 5' RACE reads, TCRdb called clonotypes with MiXCR, one entry per CDR3 protein. Here the sample spans 75,000 to 85,000 distinct CDR3 sequences, about a sixth being singletons. The group of healthy controls was made up of people who were blood bank volunteers in Maryland, USA. The chain joins TRBV5-8 to TRBJ2-3, with 8 bases identical to TRBD2. The origin of this receptor is a woman in her forties in good health. The sequenced sample consisted of PBMCs. The CDR3 DNA reads TGTGCCAGCAGCTCCGGGGGGGCATTCGTCACAGATACGCAGTATTTT. It yields the protein CASSSGGAFVTDTQYF. The whole variable domain, remainder taken from reference TRBV5-8 and TRBJ2-3, is EAGVTQSPTHLIKTRGQQATLRCSPISGHTSVYWYQQALGLGLQFLLWYDEGEERNRGNFPPRFSGRQFPNYSSELNVNALELEDSALYLCASSSGGAFVTDTQYFGPGTRLTVL.